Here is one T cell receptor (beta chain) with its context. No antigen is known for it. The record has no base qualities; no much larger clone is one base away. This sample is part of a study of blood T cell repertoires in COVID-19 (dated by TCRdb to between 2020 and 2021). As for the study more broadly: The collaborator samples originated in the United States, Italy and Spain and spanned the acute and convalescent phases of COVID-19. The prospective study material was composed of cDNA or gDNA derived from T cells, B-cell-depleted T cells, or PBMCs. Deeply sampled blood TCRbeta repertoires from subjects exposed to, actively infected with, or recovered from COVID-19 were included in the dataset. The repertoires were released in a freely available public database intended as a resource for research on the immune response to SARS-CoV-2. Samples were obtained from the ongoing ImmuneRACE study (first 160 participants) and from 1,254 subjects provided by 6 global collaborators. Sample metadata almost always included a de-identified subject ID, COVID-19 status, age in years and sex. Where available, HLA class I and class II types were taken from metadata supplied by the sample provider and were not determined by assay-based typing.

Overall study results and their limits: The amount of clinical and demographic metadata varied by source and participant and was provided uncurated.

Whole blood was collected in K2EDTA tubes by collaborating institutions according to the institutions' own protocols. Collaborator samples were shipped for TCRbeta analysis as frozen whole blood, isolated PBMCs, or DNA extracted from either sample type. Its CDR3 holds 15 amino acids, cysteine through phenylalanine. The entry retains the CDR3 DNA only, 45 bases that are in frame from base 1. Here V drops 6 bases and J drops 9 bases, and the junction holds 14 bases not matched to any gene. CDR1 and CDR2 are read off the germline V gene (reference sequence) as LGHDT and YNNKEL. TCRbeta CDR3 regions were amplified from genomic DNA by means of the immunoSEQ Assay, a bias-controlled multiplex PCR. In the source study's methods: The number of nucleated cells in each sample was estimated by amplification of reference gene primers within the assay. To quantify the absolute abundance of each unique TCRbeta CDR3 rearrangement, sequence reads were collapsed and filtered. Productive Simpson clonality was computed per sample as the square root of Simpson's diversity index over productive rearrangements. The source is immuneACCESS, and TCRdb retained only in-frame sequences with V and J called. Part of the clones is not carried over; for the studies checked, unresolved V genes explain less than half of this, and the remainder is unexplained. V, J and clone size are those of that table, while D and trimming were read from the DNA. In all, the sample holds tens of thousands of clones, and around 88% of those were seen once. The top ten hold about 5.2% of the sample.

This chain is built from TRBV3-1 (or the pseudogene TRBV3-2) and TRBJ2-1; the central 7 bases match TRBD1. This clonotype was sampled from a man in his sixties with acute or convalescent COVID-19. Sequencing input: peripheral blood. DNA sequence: TGTGCCAGCAGGCCCCGACAGGGTCAGTCGGGTGAGCAGTTCTTC. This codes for CASRPRQGQSGEQFF.